The count of the clone carrying this TCR beta chain is one. Assay: immunoSEQ multiplex PCR; the TCRdb copy retains only in-frame clones and omits some. In the table there are nearly 80,000 clones, 80% to 90% of which are singletons. This specimen comes from a study of OX40 agonist ivuxolimab in advanced cancers. This CDR3 has 14 amino acids. Germline V gene sequence: CDR1 SGHRS, CDR2 YFSETQ. V was clipped by 4 bases and J by 2 bases, with 12 bases between them. This material consisted of CD4+ or CD8+ T cells sorted from blood, taken in a trial of the OX40 agonist ivuxolimab. This sequence joins TRBV5-1 and TRBJ2-5, with a possible D match to TRBD1 (6 bases). The sequence derives from an adult with an advanced solid tumor such as melanoma, head and neck, liver or kidney cancer. The CDR3 bases are TGCGCCAGCAGCCTGCTTACAGGGCAAGAGACCCAGTACTTC. This translates into CASSLLTGQETQYF.